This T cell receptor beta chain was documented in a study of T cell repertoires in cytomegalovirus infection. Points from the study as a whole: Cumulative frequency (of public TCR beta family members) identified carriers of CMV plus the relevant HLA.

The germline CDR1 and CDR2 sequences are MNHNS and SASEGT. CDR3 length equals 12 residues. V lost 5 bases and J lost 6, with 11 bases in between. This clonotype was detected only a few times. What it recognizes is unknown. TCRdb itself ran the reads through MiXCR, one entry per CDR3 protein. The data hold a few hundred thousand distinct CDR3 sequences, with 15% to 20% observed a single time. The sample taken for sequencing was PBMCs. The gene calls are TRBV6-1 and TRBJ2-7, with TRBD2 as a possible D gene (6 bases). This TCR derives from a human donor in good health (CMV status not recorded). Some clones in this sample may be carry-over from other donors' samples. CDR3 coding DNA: TGTGCCAGCAGTTACGGGGGTAGCGAGCAGTACTTC. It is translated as CASSYGGSEQYF.